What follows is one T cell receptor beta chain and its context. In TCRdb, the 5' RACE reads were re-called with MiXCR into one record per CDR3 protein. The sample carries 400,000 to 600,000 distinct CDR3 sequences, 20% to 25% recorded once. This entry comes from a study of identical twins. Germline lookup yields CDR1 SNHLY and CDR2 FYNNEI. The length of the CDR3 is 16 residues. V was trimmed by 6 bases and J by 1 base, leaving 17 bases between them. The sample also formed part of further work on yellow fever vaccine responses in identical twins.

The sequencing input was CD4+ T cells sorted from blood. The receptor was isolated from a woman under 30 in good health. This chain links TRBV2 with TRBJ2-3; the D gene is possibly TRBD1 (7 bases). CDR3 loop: CASSAGRQGGTDTQYF. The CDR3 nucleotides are TGTGCCAGCAGCGCGGGGAGACAGGGAGGCACAGATACGCAGTATTTT.